This T cell receptor beta chain is from a study of shared clonotypes between healthy human individuals. This CDR3 is 12 amino acids long. V was trimmed by 5 bases and J by 4 bases, leaving 9 bases between them. Germline V gene lookup returns CDR1 MNHEY and CDR2 SMNVEV (reference sequence). TCRdb's copy holds only in-frame clones and misses some; the assay was immunoSEQ multiplex PCR. The sample lists roughly 1 million clones; 75% to 85% were seen once. Study conclusions and caveats: A handful of donors held approximately 4.5% of naive CD4 clonotypes in common. Rarefaction analysis demonstrated incomplete sorted-subset sequencing notwithstanding large depth.

The study drew all its donors from Caucasian adults living in Nashville, Tennessee. Comment on this clone: Its antigen is currently unknown. The same CDR3 also results from other DNA sequences found in this sample.

The genes are TRBV27 and TRBJ2-7; D might be TRBD1 (6 bases). Sequenced sample: memory CD4+ T cells from PBMCs. Specified subset: CD45RA-negative fraction. The clonotype was recovered from a man between 18 and 35 years old in good health. Some clones in this sample may be carry-over from other donors' samples. Here the CDR3 reads CASSGGRYEQYF. The CDR3, as DNA: TGTGCCAGCAGTGGGGGCCGGTACGAGCAGTACTTC.